These 8 T cell receptor beta chains were sequenced from one sample in a study of T cell clonality in common variable immunodeficiency. Repertoires were generated with immunoSEQ multiplex PCR, while TCRdb's copy carries only in-frame clones and drops some. The specimen has over 30,000 clones, none found just once. Sequenced input: peripheral blood mononuclear cells. Receptors were obtained from a person between 18 and 75 years old in good health.

This clone was found many times. The CDR3 end lies 3 residues beyond the end of the read and is filled in from the germline J gene. This chain joins TRBV5-5 and TRBJ2-3; D gene uncertain. CDR3 size: 14 residues. CDR1 is SGHKS and CDR2 is YYEKEE in the germline V gene (reference sequence). The CDR3 region is CASSLERAQETQYF. The sequenced part of the CDR3 DNA is TGTGCCAGCAGCCTGGAAAGGGCCCAAGAGACG.

This clone appeared many times. The read finishes 3 residues shy of the CDR3 end, and the germline J gene is used to complete it. The chain joins TRBV7-9 to TRBJ2-2; D is unclear. V was shortened by 5 bases and J by 5 bases, with 6 bases between the two germline ends. Germline-derived CDR1 and CDR2 are SEHNR and FQNEAQ (reference sequence). CDR3 length equals 12 residues. The covered CDR3 bases are TGTGCCAGCAGCCTAAATACCGGGGAG. Translating it yields CASSLNTGE. The CDR3 as a whole reads CASSLNTGELFF.

A note on this clone: Read coverage stops 3 residues before the CDR3 terminus; the germline J gene supplies the remainder. V usage is TRBV18 and J usage is TRBJ2-3; D may be TRBD2 (7 bases). CDR1 and CDR2 (germline): KGHSH, LQKENI. CDR3 length: 18 amino acids. The V end was cut by 3 bases, the J end by 2 bases, with 21 bases between. The sequenced part of the CDR3 DNA is TGTGCCAGCTCACCGAGGGTTGGGGGGGGGCCCCTCACAGATACG. Protein sequence: CASSPRVGGGPLTDT. The entire CDR3 sequence reads CASSPRVGGGPLTDTQYF.

This clone was observed at least ten times. The read ends 3 residues before the CDR3 terminus; that terminus is restored from the germline J gene. This chain connects TRBV5-1 to TRBJ2-1; TRBD1 agrees at 9 bases. From germline, CDR1 is SGHRS and CDR2 YFSETQ. This CDR3 spans 15 amino acids. J was trimmed by 6 bases and V by 4 bases; bases with no gene match: 8. CDR3 DNA, as far as it was read: TGCGCCAGCAGCCCGGGACAGGGATACGGCAATGAG. Translated, it gives CASSPGQGYGNE. The complete CDR3 protein is CASSPGQGYGNEQFF.

This clone appeared many times. The read ends 3 residues shy of where the CDR3 ends; the end is completed using the germline J gene. The V gene is TRBV20-1, the J gene TRBJ2-2, with 10 bases aligning to TRBD2. The V gene end was trimmed by 2 bases and the J gene end by 1 base; junction bases not matched to a gene: 4. There are 16 residues in the CDR3. Germline CDR1 and CDR2: DFQATT and SNEGSKA (reference sequence). CDR3: CSARSRTSGNTGELFF. Partial CDR3 DNA: TGCAGTGCTAGATCTAGGACTAGCGGGAACACCGGGGAG.

This clone was recorded many times. Read sequence stops 3 residues before the CDR3 end, and the germline J gene provides the missing end. The genes are TRBV5-6 and TRBJ2-4, with 9 bases matching TRBD2. The V gene's germline CDR1 is SGHDT and CDR2 YYEEEE. The trim removed 3 bases at V and 8 bases at J, leaving 9 bases unmatched. This CDR3 contains 15 residues. CDR3 protein: CASSWGSGGLDIQYF. The sequenced CDR3 bases are TGTGCCAGCAGCTGGGGGAGCGGGGGGTTGGACATT.

This clone was recorded at least ten times. With the read ending 3 residues before the CDR3 end, the germline J gene is used to fill in that end. The chain combines TRBV2 with TRBJ2-7; D not resolved. V gave up 6 bases and J gave up 3 bases, with 12 bases separating them. The germline gives CDR1 SNHLY, CDR2 FYNNEI. This CDR3 has 13 amino acids. CDR3 DNA (partial): TGTGCCAGCAGCATTCTTCAGAGCTACGAG. Translating it yields CASSILQSYE. The entire CDR3 is CASSILQSYEQYF.

At least ten counts were recorded for this clone. The sequenced part of the CDR3 DNA is TGTGCCAGCAGCAACAGCATGAACACTGAA. The encoded protein is CASSNSMNTE. Given in full, the CDR3 is CASSNSMNTEAFF. The chain is built from TRBV11-2 and TRBJ1-1; no firm D call. The CDR3 goes on 3 residues after the read ends, and that part is filled in from the germline J gene. The CDR3 covers 13 residues. Germline loops: CDR1 SGHAT, CDR2 FQNNGV. The germline V and J ends were trimmed by 5 bases and 0 bases, with 7 bases remaining between them.